The 5 T cell receptor beta chains given below trace back to one sample, sequenced in a study of a mutant IDH1 vaccine in newly diagnosed glioma. These TCRs are of unknown antigen specificity. The time point was: week 47, end of study. Topical imiquimod was applied with each vaccine dose, which held 300 ug of mutant IDH1 20-mer peptide. Clones were read by immunoSEQ multiplex PCR, and TCRdb kept only the in-frame ones, dropping some. The table records approximately 35,000 clones, 75% to 95% of them present only once. This specimen was PBMCs, taken from a glioma patient whose treatment included an IDH1 peptide vaccine. The origin of the receptors is a woman aged 40 to 50 with glioma.

The table lists this clone with a count of one. V is TRBV2 and J is TRBJ1-5; 9 bases fit TRBD1. The V and J ends lost 8 bases and 4 bases, in that order; junction bases with no gene match: 3. The CDR3 has 13 residues. From germline, CDR1 is SNHLY and CDR2 FYNNEI. Here the CDR3 reads CASGGTGNQPQHF. CDR3 bases: TGTGCCAGCGGTGGGACAGGGAATCAGCCCCAGCATTTT. Full variable domain (outside the CDR3, taken from reference TRBV2 and TRBJ1-5): EPEVTQTPSHQVTQMGQEVILRCVPISNHLYFYWYRQILGQKVEFLVSFYNNEISEKSEIFDDQFSVERPDGSNFTLKIRSTKLEDSAMYFCASGGTGNQPQHFGDGTRLSIL.

The J gene is TRBJ2-5, the V gene TRBV5-1; 10 bases fit TRBD2. The CDR3 length is 17 residues. Trimming cost V 4 bases and J 5 bases; bases outside gene matches: 14. Germline lookup yields CDR1 SGHRS and CDR2 YFSETQ. Here the CDR3 DNA reads TGCGCCAGCAGCCCCCTAGGGAGCGGGGGGGCCGGGGAGACCCAGTACTTC. Its protein product is CASSPLGSGGAGETQYF.

The gene calls are TRBV27 and TRBJ1-4; perhaps TRBD1 as D (5 bases). Germline V gene lookup returns CDR1 MNHEY and CDR2 SMNVEV (reference sequence). The CDR3 sequence is 15 residues long. Between the trimmed V and J ends, which lost 3 bases and 0 bases, there was a span of 8 bases. This chain's CDR3 is CASSLRTTTNEKLFF. CDR3 nucleotide sequence: TGTGCCAGCAGTTTGAGGACAACAACTAATGAAAAACTGTTTTTT.

The chain uses TRBV5-1 and TRBJ2-2; 10 bases match TRBD2. V was pared by 2 bases and J by 7 bases, with 5 bases of the junction left unmatched. The CDR3 length is 15 residues. Germline CDR1 and CDR2: SGHRS and YFSETQ. CDR3 nucleotide sequence: TGCGCCAGCAGCTTTCTAGCGGGGGTAGACGGGGAGCTGTTTTTT. It translates to CASSFLAGVDGELFF.

The J gene is TRBJ1-1, the V gene TRBV18; the D gene is possibly TRBD1 (5 bases). V gave up 6 bases and J gave up 3 bases, with 11 bases separating them. The CDR3 spans 13 residues. Germline CDR1 reads KGHSH; CDR2 reads LQKENI. The CDR3 is CASSTVVDTEAFF. In DNA, the CDR3 is TGTGCCAGCTCGACAGTAGTGGACACTGAAGCTTTCTTT. The complete variable domain, with remaining parts taken from reference TRBV18 and TRBJ1-1, reads NAGVMQNPRHLVRRRGQEARLRCSPMKGHSHVYWYRQLPEEGLKFMVYLQKENIIDESGMPKERFSAEFPKEGPSILRIQQVVRGDSAAYFCASSTVVDTEAFFGQGTRLTVV.